Listed here are 18 T cell receptor beta chains from one sample, sequenced in a study of Ad26.COV2.S vaccination and SARS-CoV-2 variants. Profiling relied on immunoSEQ multiplex PCR, and the TCRdb table lists in-frame clones only, not all of them. The table includes roughly 410,000 clones, roughly four fifths detected once. This sample's treatment: around 19 received Ad26.COV2.S at low or high dose, single or two shots; 5 received placebo; per-sample allocation not given. Sampling occurred on day 63 after the first vaccine or placebo injection. The sample was peripheral blood, taken in a trial of Ad26.COV2.S vaccine versus placebo. These receptors originate from a person aged 18-60 years who received the Ad26.COV2.S COVID-19 vaccine or a placebo.

J is TRBJ2-7 and V is TRBV5-4, with a possible D match to TRBD1 (5 bases). Germline assignment: CDR1 SGHNT and CDR2 YYREEE (reference sequence). The CDR3 runs to 16 residues. V was trimmed by 2 bases and J by 4 bases, leaving 19 bases between them. CDR3 DNA: TGTGCCAGCAGCTTAAAGACGACAGCACCCCCTTACGAGCAGTACTTC. The encoded protein is CASSLKTTAPPYEQYF.

The rearrangement uses TRBV27 and TRBJ1-6, with a weak D call TRBD1 (5 bases). CDR1 and CDR2 from the germline V gene are MNHEY and SMNVEV (reference sequence). V gave up 5 bases and J gave up 7 bases, with 9 bases separating them. The CDR3 contains 13 residues. The CDR3 sequence is CASSLGGNSPLHF. The DNA for the CDR3 is TGTGCCAGCAGTCTTGGGGGGAATTCACCCCTCCACTTT.

This clone was counted between two and nine times. In the same sample, other DNA sequences code for this CDR3. CDR3 region: CASSLGVLLAEQETQYF. For the CDR3, the DNA is TGCGCCAGCAGCTTAGGGGTCCTACTAGCGGAACAAGAGACCCAGTACTTC. V usage is TRBV5-1 and J usage is TRBJ2-5; 8 bases map to TRBD2. Trimming removed 2 bases from V and 2 bases from J; junction bases left unmatched: 11. The CDR3 runs 17 residues. Germline values: CDR1 SGHRS, CDR2 YFSETQ.

This CDR3 is CASSARQGGEKLFF. CDR3 coding DNA: TGTGCCAGCAGCGCACGACAGGGTGGAGAAAAACTGTTTTTT. This rearrangement joins TRBV4-2 to TRBJ1-4; 7 bases are a match to TRBD1. This CDR3 contains 14 residues. V shed 5 bases and J 8 bases; nucleotides not matched to a gene: 8. CDR1 is LGHNA and CDR2 is YNFKEQ in the germline V gene.

This chain joins TRBV12-3 or TRBV12-4 and TRBJ1-1; D is uncertain. The CDR3 has 13 residues. V dropped 3 bases and J dropped 0 bases, with 5 bases sitting between them. The CDR3 reads CASSFTLNTEAFF. In nucleotides, the CDR3 is TGTGCCAGCAGTTTCACCCTGAACACTGAAGCTTTCTTT.

The chain has TRBV14 and TRBJ2-2, with D uncertain. There are 16 residues in the CDR3. The germline gives CDR1 SGHDN, CDR2 FVKESK. Trimming shortened V by 1 base and J by 2 bases, and 11 bases separated the two germline ends. CDR3 in DNA: TGTGCCAGCAGCCAAGTGGTGGGTCAAAACACCGGGGAGCTGTTTTTT. This encodes CASSQVVGQNTGELFF. The full variable domain, rest sourced from reference TRBV14 and TRBJ2-2, is EAGVTQFPSHSVIEKGQTVTLRCDPISGHDNLYWYRRVMGKEIKFLLHFVKESKQDESGMPNNRFLAERTGGTYSTLKVQPAELEDSGVYFCASSQVVGQNTGELFFGEGSRLTVL.

The V and J genes are TRBV6-5 and TRBJ2-1; tentative D call: TRBD1 (5 bases). CDR1 is MNHEY, CDR2 SVGAGI, per germline. V was shortened by 5 bases and J by 6 bases, with 11 bases between the two germline ends. The CDR3 is made up of 13 amino acids. The CDR3 protein is CASSRRGRNEQFF. Written as DNA, the CDR3 is TGTGCCAGCAGTAGAAGGGGCCGCAATGAGCAGTTCTTC.

The chain employs TRBV9 and TRBJ1-2; TRBD1 agrees at 9 bases. Germline lookup yields CDR1 SGDLS and CDR2 YYNGEE. V was clipped by 3 bases and J by 0 bases; unmatched bases: 3. The CDR3 covers 15 residues. CDR3 coding DNA: TGTGCCAGCAGCGGGGGACAGGGAGCTAACTATGGCTACACCTTC. Translated, it gives CASSGGQGANYGYTF.

The J gene is TRBJ2-7, the V gene TRBV6-5; possible D gene TRBD2, 6 bases. V was cut by 5 bases and J by 7 bases, with 18 bases left in between. Per germline, CDR1 MNHEY and CDR2 SVGAGI. CDR3 length equals 14 residues. CDR3 protein: CASSPRSPRGEQYF. The CDR3 DNA is TGTGCCAGCAGTCCCCGGTCGCCACGGGGGGAGCAGTACTTC.

This chain links TRBV19 with TRBJ2-7, with 9 bases matching TRBD2. CDR1 is LNHDA and CDR2 is SQIVND in the germline V gene (reference sequence). This CDR3 contains 16 residues. The V gene end was trimmed by 5 bases and the J gene end by 2 bases; junction bases not matched to a gene: 10. The CDR3 region has the DNA TGTGCCAGTAGTTCCCAATCGGTAGCGGGGGCCTACGAGCAGTACTTC. Translation: CASSSQSVAGAYEQYF.

V is TRBV5-4 and J is TRBJ1-2, with 7 bases lining up with TRBD1. Per the germline V gene, CDR1 is SGHNT and CDR2 is YYREEE (reference sequence). The V segment lost 3 bases and the J segment 13 bases; nucleotides outside the gene matches: 9. This CDR3 has 12 amino acids. DNA for the CDR3: TGTGCCAGCAGCTGGGACAGAAATAAGGTCACCTTC. Translation gives CASSWDRNKVTF.

This chain links TRBV4-3 with TRBJ1-3, with D unresolved. Trimming pared 8 bases from V and 1 base from J, leaving 18 bases between. Germline CDR1 and CDR2: LGHNA and YSLEER. The CDR3 totals 16 residues. CDR3 coding DNA: TGCGCCAGCTCTCAAGAGCATATTTTTTCTGGAAACACCATATATTTT. As protein: CASSQEHIFSGNTIYF.

In this sample, this clone turned up many times. The chain links TRBV18 to TRBJ1-2; perhaps TRBD1 as D (6 bases). V lost 1 base and J 6 bases, leaving 9 bases between the germline ends. The CDR3 length is 13 residues. Germline CDR1 reads KGHSH; CDR2 reads LQKENI. CDR3 in DNA: TGTGCCAGCTCACCACAGGGGGTGGATGGCTACACCTTC. It specifies CASSPQGVDGYTF.

This clone was seen just once. V gene TRBV2 combines with J gene TRBJ1-5; TRBD1 agrees at 7 bases. The CDR3 is 14 amino acids. Germline V CDR1 and CDR2: SNHLY, FYNNEI. The junction had 6 bases not matched to a gene; V was cut back by 6 bases and J by 4 bases. In DNA form, the CDR3 reads TGTGCCAGCAGCGCCCAACAGGGGAATCAGCCCCAGCATTTT. Its translation: CASSAQQGNQPQHF.

The CDR3 reads CASGQGRVNQPQHF. Written as DNA, the CDR3 is TGTGCCAGCGGACAGGGAAGGGTCAATCAGCCCCAGCATTTT. V and J are TRBV6-6 and TRBJ1-5, with 8 bases identical to TRBD1. The CDR3 runs 14 residues. Looked up from germline, CDR1 is MNHNY and CDR2 is SVGAGI (reference sequence). The V gene end was trimmed by 8 bases and the J gene end by 3 bases; junction bases not matched to a gene: 6.

The V and J genes are TRBV19 and TRBJ2-2, with D unclear. This CDR3 spans 14 amino acids. V was pared by 7 bases and J by 4 bases, with 13 bases between. Germline V CDR1 and CDR2: LNHDA, SQIVND (reference sequence). CDR3 DNA sequence: TGTGCCAGTACCCGTGGACCCATCACCGGGGAGCTGTTTTTT. Translating gives CASTRGPITGELFF.

This clone is a singleton in its sample. The V and J genes are TRBV6-6 and TRBJ1-6, with D possibly being TRBD1 (5 bases). The CDR3 has 13 amino acids. Germline CDR1 reads MNHNY; CDR2 reads SVGAGI (reference sequence). V dropped 4 bases and J dropped 10 bases, with 11 bases sitting between them. CDR3 region: CASSSGGGSPLHF. CDR3 nucleotide sequence: TGTGCCAGCAGTTCTGGGGGAGGGTCACCCCTCCACTTT.

The CDR3 DNA is TGTGCCAGCAGGCCCGCCGACACCGGGGAGCTGTTTTTT. It specifies CASRPADTGELFF. V and J are TRBV13 and TRBJ2-2; no definite D call. The V end was cut by 6 bases, the J end by 3 bases, with 8 bases between. The CDR3 has 13 residues. In germline, CDR1 is PRHDT, CDR2 FYEKMQ (reference sequence).